Below are 27 T cell receptor beta chains sequenced from a single sample in a study of cytomegalovirus exposure and HLA in healthy donors. Both 60 Vbeta primers and 13 Jbeta primers went into the PCR. Only in-frame clones appear in the TCRdb table, and some are missing; sequencing was by immunoSEQ multiplex PCR. The sample includes about 130,000 clones, roughly 80% of them seen just once. Sequencing was performed on PBMCs. These receptors came from a female donor in good health and CMV-seronegative.

The chain employs TRBV6-1 and TRBJ2-7, with a weak D call TRBD2 (5 bases). Per germline, CDR1 MNHNS and CDR2 SASEGT. The V end lost 4 bases, the J end lost 0 bases, and 19 bases lay between the germline ends. The CDR3 loop spans 17 amino acids. This chain's CDR3 is CASSVLSSGLSSYEQYF. The CDR3, as DNA: TGTGCCAGCAGTGTACTCTCCTCCGGACTGAGCTCCTACGAGCAGTACTTC.

This clone occurred a few times. V gene TRBV6-5 combines with J gene TRBJ1-6; D perhaps matches TRBD1 (6 bases). CDR1 and CDR2 from the germline V gene are MNHEY and SVGAGI. Trimming removed 4 bases from V and 11 bases from J, with 9 bases in between. The CDR3 loop spans 12 amino acids. The CDR3 sequence: CASSWGQTPLHF. The CDR3, as DNA: TGTGCCAGCAGTTGGGGACAAACACCCCTCCACTTT.

The rearrangement links TRBV27 to TRBJ2-3, with D possibly matching TRBD1 (6 bases). The CDR3 spans 15 residues. Germline lookup yields CDR1 MNHEY and CDR2 SMNVEV (reference sequence). The V gene lost 5 bases and the J gene lost 4 bases, with 16 bases spanning the gap. The DNA of the CDR3 is TGTGCCAGCAGTCTACAGGGTTCCGGCGCAGATACGCAGTATTTT. It codes for CASSLQGSGADTQYF.

The chain recombines TRBV7-9 with TRBJ2-2; 9 bases fit TRBD2. The J segment lost 3 bases and the V segment lost 2 bases, leaving 1 base of the junction unmatched. CDR3 size: 15 residues. Germline CDR1 reads SEHNR; CDR2 reads FQNEAQ (reference sequence). The CDR3 DNA reads TGTGCCAGCAGCTTACGACTAGCGGACACCGGGGAGCTGTTTTTT. Protein product: CASSLRLADTGELFF.

A remark on this clone: The junction departs from germline at one end; a sequencing error may be responsible. The rearrangement uses TRBV29-1 and TRBJ2-6, with a tentative D call TRBD1 (5 bases). Germline CDR1 SQVTM, CDR2 ANQGSEA. The CDR3 is 15 amino acids. CDR3 DNA: TGCAGCGTTGAACTCACGGAATCTGGGGCCAACGGCCTGACTTTC. Its protein product is CSVELTESGANGLTF.

On this clone: Germline is not matched at one junction end, which may reflect a read error. This chain connects TRBV2 to TRBJ2-7; 8 nucleotides match TRBD2. Germline V lookup: CDR1 SNHLY, CDR2 FYNNEI. CDR3 length: 16 residues. CDR3 nucleotide sequence: TGTGCCAGCAGTTCCTCCTGGGTAGCGGGGTCCTACGAGCAGCACTTC. Translated: CASSSSWVAGSYEQHF.

The V and J genes are TRBV4-1 and TRBJ1-1, with D unresolved. The CDR3 has 15 residues. The V gene lost 3 bases and the J gene lost 0 bases, with 11 bases spanning the gap. CDR1 MGHRA and CDR2 YSYEKL come from the germline V gene. CDR3 bases: TGCGCCAGCAGCCACGGCCAGGCCATGAACACTGAAGCTTTCTTT. Its protein product is CASSHGQAMNTEAFF.

This clone was counted between two and nine times. This chain connects TRBV6-1 to TRBJ1-2; D gene ambiguous. There are 13 residues in the CDR3. Per germline, CDR1 MNHNS and CDR2 SASEGT. V lost 6 bases to trimming and J lost 5 bases, with 13 bases between them. The CDR3 loop reads CASSPGRQYGYTF. In DNA form, the CDR3 reads TGTGCCAGCAGCCCGGGTAGGCAGTATGGCTACACCTTC.

Points on this clone: Other DNA sequences in the same sample also yield this CDR3. This rearrangement joins TRBV6-5 to TRBJ2-7; 9 bases agree with TRBD2. Germline V gene sequence: CDR1 MNHEY, CDR2 SVGAGI. The CDR3 length is 14 residues. The J segment lost 1 base and the V segment lost 5 bases, leaving 3 bases of the junction unmatched. CDR3 sequence: CASSRLAGSYEQYF. The CDR3 DNA follows: TGTGCCAGCAGTAGGCTAGCGGGGTCCTACGAGCAGTACTTC.

Comment on this clone: The same CDR3 can be traced to other DNA sequences in this sample. The chain combines TRBV5-1 with TRBJ2-7; 8 positions match TRBD2. Losses at the gene ends were 0 bases for V and 1 base for J; bases not matched to a gene: 0. CDR1 SGHRS and CDR2 YFSETQ come from the germline V gene. This CDR3 comprises 14 residues. The DNA for the CDR3 is TGCGCCAGCAGCTTGGCGGGAGGGTCCTACGAGCAGTACTTC. Translating gives CASSLAGGSYEQYF.

The chain links TRBV6-6 to TRBJ1-2; D gene uncertain. Germline V gives CDR1 MNHNY, CDR2 SVGAGI (reference sequence). This CDR3 is 11 amino acids long. The ends were cut back, 6 bases at V and 1 base at J, with 3 bases in the middle. The CDR3, as DNA: TGTGCCAGCAGCAGTAACTATGGCTACACCTTC. Its protein is CASSSNYGYTF.

This clone has only one observation. The chain is built from TRBV11-2 and TRBJ2-2; maybe TRBD1 (7 bases). The V end was cut by 2 bases, the J end by 5 bases, with 15 bases between. Germline V gene sequence: CDR1 SGHAT, CDR2 FQNNGV. The CDR3 has 16 residues. DNA of the CDR3: TGTGCCAGCAGCTTATATAGGGCAGGGGGGACCGGGGAGCTGTTTTTT. This gives the protein CASSLYRAGGTGELFF.

The chain combines TRBV30 with TRBJ1-1, with 7 bases matching TRBD1. V was pared by 1 base and J by 1 base, with 3 bases of the junction left unmatched. The length of the CDR3 is 14 residues. Germline-derived CDR1 and CDR2 are GTSNPN and SVGIG (reference sequence). The CDR3 nucleotides are TGTGCCTGGAGTGCCTGGACAGGGAACACTGAAGCTTTCTTT. Protein product: CAWSAWTGNTEAFF.

This chain links TRBV4-1 with TRBJ2-1; TRBD2 agrees at 14 bases. With V trimmed by 4 bases and J by 6 bases, 5 bases remained unmatched. Germline-derived CDR1 and CDR2 are MGHRA and YSYEKL. This CDR3 has 16 residues. The DNA for the CDR3 is TGCGCCAGCAGCCGTCTCGGGACTAGCGGGAGCAATGAGCAGTTCTTC. It is translated as CASSRLGTSGSNEQFF.

The chain carries TRBV28 and TRBJ2-7, with TRBD2 matching over 8 bases. This CDR3 has 18 amino acids. V dropped 3 bases and J dropped 0; count of bases not matched to a gene: 13. Germline V gene lookup returns CDR1 MDHEN and CDR2 SYDVKM. The CDR3 DNA reads as TGTGCCAGCAGTTTTGACAGACTAGCGTTTCGGAGCTCCTACGAGCAGTACTTC. The encoded protein is CASSFDRLAFRSSYEQYF.

The V and J genes are TRBV7-9 and TRBJ2-7; TRBD1 aligns across 9 bases. The germline gives CDR1 SEHNR, CDR2 FQNEAQ (reference sequence). V shed 5 bases, J shed 3 bases, and the junction held 8 bases outside the gene matches. This CDR3 region has 15 residues. The CDR3 nucleotides read TGTGCCAGCAGCCAAGGACAGGGGTCCCTCTACGAGCAGTACTTC. Translated, it gives CASSQGQGSLYEQYF.

This chain links TRBV28 with TRBJ1-1; D perhaps matches TRBD1 (6 bases). The germline V gene encodes CDR1 MDHEN and CDR2 SYDVKM. The CDR3 runs to 14 residues. V was clipped by 2 bases and J by 10 bases, with 17 bases between them. The CDR3 region is CASSLQGWGGGAFF. DNA of the CDR3: TGTGCCAGCAGTTTACAGGGGTGGGGTGGCGGAGCTTTCTTT.

CDR3 loop: CASSPDRGGQPQHF. The CDR3 DNA reads TGCGCCAGCAGTCCCGACAGGGGAGGTCAGCCCCAGCATTTT. The V call is TRBV10-2, the J call TRBJ1-5, with 8 bases aligning to TRBD1. After removal of 5 bases from V and 6 bases from J, the junction contained 6 bases not matched to a gene. CDR3 length: 14 amino acids. Per the germline V gene, CDR1 is WSHSY and CDR2 is SAAADI.

The chain carries TRBV7-9 and TRBJ2-3, with D possibly matching TRBD1 (6 bases). Per the germline V gene, CDR1 is SEHNR and CDR2 is FQNEAQ (reference sequence). This CDR3 has 13 residues. Trimming took off 5 bases at V and 6 bases at J, with 12 bases between the two ends. The CDR3 nucleotides are TGTGCCAGCAGCCAAGCAGGGGTGGATACGCAGTATTTT. This sequence encodes CASSQAGVDTQYF.

The chain links TRBV30 to TRBJ1-5, with a weak D call TRBD1 (6 bases). Trimming took off 5 bases at V and 7 bases at J, with 15 bases between the two ends. Germline CDR1 and CDR2: GTSNPN and SVGIG (reference sequence). The CDR3 contains 13 residues. The CDR3 DNA is TGTGCCTGGGAGGGGGGGAGAGGCCAGCCCCAGCATTTT. This codes for CAWEGGRGQPQHF.

The rearrangement uses TRBV13 and TRBJ2-5; D is perhaps TRBD2 (5 bases). Germline V CDR1 and CDR2: PRHDT, FYEKMQ (reference sequence). This CDR3 is built from 14 residues. The V end lost 7 bases, the J end lost 1 base, and 13 bases lay between the germline ends. Here the CDR3 DNA reads TGTGCCAGCACCGTAAGCGGCTTCCAAGAGACCCAGTACTTC. Translated, it gives CASTVSGFQETQYF.

The sample holds a few counts of this clone. A junction end diverges from the germline sequence, so it may reflect a read error. The V gene is TRBV15, the J gene TRBJ1-2; D is unclear. The CDR3 loop spans 13 amino acids. From germline, CDR1 is LNHNV and CDR2 YYDKDF (reference sequence). CDR3 region: CATSRDNTYGYTF. As DNA, the CDR3 is TGTGCCACCAGCCGAGACAACACCTATGGCTACACCTTC.

This clone has just one count. This chain uses TRBV5-1 with TRBJ2-7; TRBD2 matches 11 bases. The CDR3 has 16 amino acids. Germline loops: CDR1 SGHRS, CDR2 YFSETQ. Trimming cost V 0 bases and J 3 bases; bases outside gene matches: 5. In DNA, the CDR3 is TGCGCCAGCAGCTTGGGAGCTCTAGCGGGAGGCTACGAGCAGTACTTC. Its translation: CASSLGALAGGYEQYF. The full variable domain, its missing parts supplied by reference TRBV5-1 and TRBJ2-7, is KAGVTQTPRYLIKTRGQQVTLSCSPISGHRSVSWYQQTPGQGLQFLFEYFSETQRNKGNFPGRFSGRQFSNSRSEMNVSTLELGDSALYLCASSLGALAGGYEQYFGPGTRLTVT.

Remarks on this clone: A read error may produce the germline difference seen at one junction end. This sequence joins TRBV6-6 and TRBJ2-1, with 12 bases identical to TRBD2. The CDR3 extends over 13 amino acids. CDR1 is MNHNY, CDR2 SVGAGI, per germline (reference sequence). CDR3 protein: CASSSGLAGHRVF. CDR3 DNA sequence: TGTGCCAGCAGCTCAGGACTAGCGGGACATCGGGTCTTC.

CDR3 sequence (DNA): TGTGCCAGCTCACCAAAGGAAGGGGCGGCTCAGCCCCAGCATTTT. It translates to CASSPKEGAAQPQHF. The rearrangement joins TRBV18 to TRBJ1-5, with a possible D match to TRBD1 (5 bases). The CDR3 is 15 residues long. Germline values: CDR1 KGHSH, CDR2 LQKENI. V gave up 2 bases and J gave up 6 bases, with 14 bases separating them.

The chain joins TRBV7-8 to TRBJ2-7; TRBD2 agrees at 7 bases. Germline trimming cut 8 bases from V and 7 bases from J; bases unmatched to any gene: 17. Germline loops: CDR1 SGHVS, CDR2 FQNEAQ. The CDR3 spans 15 residues. This CDR3 is CASLTGEGRSREQYF. In nucleotides, the CDR3 is TGTGCCAGCCTAACGGGGGAGGGGAGGTCGCGGGAGCAGTACTTC.

This chain uses TRBV7-9 with TRBJ2-7; D is perhaps TRBD1 (5 bases). V lost 3 bases to trimming and J lost 3 bases, with 6 bases between them. The length of the CDR3 is 12 residues. The germline CDR1 and CDR2 sequences are SEHNR and FQNEAQ (reference sequence). The CDR3, as DNA: TGTGCCAGCAGCTTCGACAGCTACGAGCAGTACTTC. It specifies CASSFDSYEQYF. Supplemented by reference TRBV7-9 and TRBJ2-7, the full variable domain reads DTGVSQNPRHKITKRGQNVTFRCDPISEHNRLYWYRQTLGQGPEFLTYFQNEAQLEKSRLLSDRFSAERPKGSFSTLEIQRTEQGDSAMYLCASSFDSYEQYFGPGTRLTVT.